This T cell receptor beta chain emerged from a study of T cells in Graves' hyperthyroidism and ophthalmopathy. V lost 4 bases and J lost 2, with 10 bases in between. The CDR3 is made up of 14 amino acids. Germline-derived CDR1 and CDR2 are SNHLY and FYNNEI. Clinical symptoms, serum thyroxine, TRAb, thyroid ultrasound and orbital computed tomography established diagnosis. There were TCR beta CDR3 regions amplified from RNA transcripts. HTBI primers were the set used in a first-round RT-PCR of the TCR CDR3. TCRdb independently ran MiXCR on the multiplex PCR reads; one entry per CDR3 protein. The data contain approximately 640,000 distinct CDR3 sequences, roughly a sixth of them singletons.

The sequence derives from a man aged 45-65 years with Graves' hyperthyroidism. The rearrangement joins TRBV2 to TRBJ2-3; D is unresolved. Sequenced input: blood. As DNA, the CDR3 is TGTGCCAGCAGTGTAAGGCTAGACACAGATACGCAGTATTTT. Translated, it gives CASSVRLDTDTQYF.